This T cell receptor beta chain is from a study of T cells in Graves' hyperthyroidism and ophthalmopathy. TCR beta CDR3 region amplification was performed from RNA transcripts. The HTBI primer set was used in a first-round RT-PCR of the TCR CDR3. MiXCR was run by TCRdb on the multiplex PCR reads, yielding one entry per CDR3 protein. The table records fewer than 600,000 distinct CDR3 sequences, around 15% of them present only once. Patients showing uncontrolled infection, other autoimmune disease, pregnancy or lactation were ineligible. In germline, CDR1 is MNHNS, CDR2 SASEGT. The CDR3 length is 13 residues. The germline V and J ends were trimmed by 6 bases and 9 bases, with 15 bases remaining between them.

The V and J genes are TRBV6-1 and TRBJ2-1; no clear D gene. The sequencing input was blood. The sequence was collected from a woman under 30 with Graves' hyperthyroidism. The CDR3, as DNA: TGTGCCAGCAGCGCAACTCAGATGGGTGAGCAGTTCTTC. Encoded protein: CASSATQMGEQFF.